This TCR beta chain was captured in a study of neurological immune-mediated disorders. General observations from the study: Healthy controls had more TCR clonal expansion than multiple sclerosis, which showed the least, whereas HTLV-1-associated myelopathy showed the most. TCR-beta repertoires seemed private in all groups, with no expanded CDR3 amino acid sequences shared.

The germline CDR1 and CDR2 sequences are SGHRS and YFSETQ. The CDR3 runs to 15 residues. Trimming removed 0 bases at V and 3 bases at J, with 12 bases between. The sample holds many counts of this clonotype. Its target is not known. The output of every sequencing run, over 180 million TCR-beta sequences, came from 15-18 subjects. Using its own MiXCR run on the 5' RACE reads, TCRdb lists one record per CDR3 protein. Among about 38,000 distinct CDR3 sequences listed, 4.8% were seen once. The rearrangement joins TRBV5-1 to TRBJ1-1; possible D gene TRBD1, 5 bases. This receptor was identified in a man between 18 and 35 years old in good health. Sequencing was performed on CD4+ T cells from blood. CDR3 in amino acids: CASSLAPGLHTEAFF. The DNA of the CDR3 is TGCGCCAGCAGCTTGGCCCCAGGGCTGCACACTGAAGCTTTCTTT.